The clone carrying this T cell receptor beta chain appeared many times. The target antigen is unknown. TCR beta CDR3 region amplification was performed from RNA transcripts. Carried out on the TCR CDR3, a first-round RT-PCR used the HTBI primer set. TCRdb independently ran MiXCR on the multiplex PCR reads; one entry per CDR3 protein. In the table there are 160,000 or so distinct CDR3 sequences, over 7.5% of which are singletons. The V gene's germline CDR1 is SGHRS and CDR2 YFSETQ. The CDR3 loop spans 12 amino acids. The junction had 5 bases not matched to a gene; V was cut back by 5 bases and J by 7 bases. The sample belongs to a study of T cells in Graves' hyperthyroidism and ophthalmopathy. Overall study results and limits: Among thyroid clonotypes expanded above 0.001, most also appeared in blood.

In patients aged 18 to 65, hyperthyroidism was newly diagnosed, with duration under 2 months. Blood was obtained at the first hyperthyroidism diagnosis, which preceded any ophthalmopathy symptoms. The sequence derives from a woman under 30 with Graves' hyperthyroidism that later progressed to Graves' ophthalmopathy. The source material was blood. V gene TRBV5-1 combines with J gene TRBJ1-1; 7 nucleotides align to TRBD1. The CDR3: CASSTPGGEAFF. For the CDR3, the DNA is TGCGCCAGCAGTACCCCAGGGGGTGAAGCTTTCTTT.